This TCR beta chain emerged from a study of blood T cells in healthy people across ages. A sample-barcoded 5' primer and a J-beta primer mix were used in a second PCR of about 7 to 12 cycles. Each CDR3 protein gets one entry after TCRdb re-called the 5' RACE reads with MiXCR. The sample carries fewer than 2,000,000 distinct CDR3 sequences, 39% recorded once. Study-level results: The long-lived group displayed more naive CD4+ cells, plus higher diversity, than the aged donors did.

A note on this clonotype: Its antigen is unidentified.

There are 16 residues in the CDR3. V lost 3 bases and J lost 5; bases outside the gene matches: 14. The V gene's germline CDR1 is SQVTM and CDR2 ANQGSEA. Approximately 10 milliliters of peripheral blood were drawn from each donor into EDTA-treated tubes. Total RNA amounts of at least 6 micrograms were extracted per sample. The sequence was obtained from a human donor in good health. The chain recombines TRBV29-1 with TRBJ2-5; 8 nucleotides match TRBD1. The sample consisted of blood. CDR3 DNA: TGCAGCGTTGATGGGGACCGGACAGGGTTTGGGGAGACCCAGTACTTC. It codes for CSVDGDRTGFGETQYF.